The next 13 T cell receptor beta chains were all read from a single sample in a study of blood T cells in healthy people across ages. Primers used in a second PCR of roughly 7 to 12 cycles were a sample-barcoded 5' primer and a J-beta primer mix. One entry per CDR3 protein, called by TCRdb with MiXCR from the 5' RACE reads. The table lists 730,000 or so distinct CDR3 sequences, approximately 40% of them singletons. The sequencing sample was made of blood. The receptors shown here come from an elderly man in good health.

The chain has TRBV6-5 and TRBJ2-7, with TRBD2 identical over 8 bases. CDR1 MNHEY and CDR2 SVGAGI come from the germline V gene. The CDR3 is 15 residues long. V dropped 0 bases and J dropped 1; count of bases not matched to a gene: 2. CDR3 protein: CASSYSQRGSYEQYF. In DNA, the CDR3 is TGTGCCAGCAGTTACTCCCAGCGGGGGTCCTACGAGCAGTACTTC.

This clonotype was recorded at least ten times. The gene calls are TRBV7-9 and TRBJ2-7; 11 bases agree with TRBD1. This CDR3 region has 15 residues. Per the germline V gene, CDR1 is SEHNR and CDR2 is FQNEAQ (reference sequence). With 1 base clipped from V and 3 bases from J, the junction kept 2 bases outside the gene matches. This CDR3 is CASSLGGTGGYEQYF. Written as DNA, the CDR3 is TGTGCCAGCAGCTTAGGTGGGACAGGGGGCTACGAGCAGTACTTC. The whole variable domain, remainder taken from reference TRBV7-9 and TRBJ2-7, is DTGVSQNPRHKITKRGQNVTFRCDPISEHNRLYWYRQTLGQGPEFLTYFQNEAQLEKSRLLSDRFSAERPKGSFSTLEIQRTEQGDSAMYLCASSLGGTGGYEQYFGPGTRLTVT.

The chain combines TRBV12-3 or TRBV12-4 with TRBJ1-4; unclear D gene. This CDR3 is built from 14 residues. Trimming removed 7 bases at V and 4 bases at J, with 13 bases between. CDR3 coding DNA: TGTGCCAGCACCTTGGATGCGGATAATGAAAAACTGTTTTTT. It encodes CASTLDADNEKLFF.

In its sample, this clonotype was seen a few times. As DNA, the CDR3 is TGTGCCAGCAGCCCCCGGACGGCCGGCGTCTCCGAGCAGTACTTC. Amino acids: CASSPRTAGVSEQYF. This chain uses TRBV9 with TRBJ2-7; D not certain. The germline V gene encodes CDR1 SGDLS and CDR2 YYNGEE. V shed 4 bases and J shed 6 bases, with 20 bases lying between them. This CDR3 comprises 15 residues.

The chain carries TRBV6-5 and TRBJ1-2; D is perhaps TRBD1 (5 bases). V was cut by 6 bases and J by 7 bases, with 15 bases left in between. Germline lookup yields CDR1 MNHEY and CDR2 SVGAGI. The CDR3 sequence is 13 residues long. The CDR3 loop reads CASRQQDYSGYTF. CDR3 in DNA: TGTGCCAGCAGACAACAGGATTACAGTGGCTACACCTTC.

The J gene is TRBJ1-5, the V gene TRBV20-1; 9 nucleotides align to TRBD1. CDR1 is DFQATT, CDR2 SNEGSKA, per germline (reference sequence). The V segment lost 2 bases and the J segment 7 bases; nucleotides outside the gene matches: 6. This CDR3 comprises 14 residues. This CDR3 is CSARQQGARQPQHF. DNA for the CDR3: TGCAGTGCTAGACAACAGGGGGCAAGGCAGCCCCAGCATTTT.

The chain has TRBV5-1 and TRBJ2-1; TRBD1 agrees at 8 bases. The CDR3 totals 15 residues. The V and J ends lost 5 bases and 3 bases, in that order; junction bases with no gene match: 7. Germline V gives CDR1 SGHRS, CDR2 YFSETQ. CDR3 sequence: CASREGQANYNEQFF. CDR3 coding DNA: TGCGCCAGCAGGGAGGGACAGGCTAACTACAATGAGCAGTTCTTC. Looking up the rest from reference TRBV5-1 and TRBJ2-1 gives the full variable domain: KAGVTQTPRYLIKTRGQQVTLSCSPISGHRSVSWYQQTPGQGLQFLFEYFSETQRNKGNFPGRFSGRQFSNSRSEMNVSTLELGDSALYLCASREGQANYNEQFFGPGTRLTVL.

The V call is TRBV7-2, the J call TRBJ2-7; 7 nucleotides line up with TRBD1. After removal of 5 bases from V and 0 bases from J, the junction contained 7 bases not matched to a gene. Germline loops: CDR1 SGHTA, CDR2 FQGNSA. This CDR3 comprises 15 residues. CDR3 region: CASSPQQGPSYEQYF. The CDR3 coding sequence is TGTGCCAGCAGCCCGCAACAGGGGCCCTCCTACGAGCAGTACTTC.

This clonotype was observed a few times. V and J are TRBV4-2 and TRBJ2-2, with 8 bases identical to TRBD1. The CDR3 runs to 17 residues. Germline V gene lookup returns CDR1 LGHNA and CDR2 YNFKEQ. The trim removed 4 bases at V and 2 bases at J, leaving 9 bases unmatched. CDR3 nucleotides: TGTGCCAGCAGCCCAAGGGGGGCAGGGGGCAACACCGGGGAGCTGTTTTTT. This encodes CASSPRGAGGNTGELFF.

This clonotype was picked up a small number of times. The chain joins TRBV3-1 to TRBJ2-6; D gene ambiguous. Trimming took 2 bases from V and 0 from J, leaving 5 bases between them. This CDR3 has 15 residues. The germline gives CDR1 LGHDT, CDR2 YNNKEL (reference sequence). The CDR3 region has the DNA TGTGCCAGCAGCCAAAAGGCCTCTGGGGCCAACGTCCTGACTTTC. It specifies CASSQKASGANVLTF. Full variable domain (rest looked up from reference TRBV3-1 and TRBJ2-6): DTAVSQTPKYLVTQMGNDKSIKCEQNLGHDTMYWYKQDSKKFLKIMFSYNNKELIINETVPNRFSPKSPDKAHLNLHINSLELGDSAVYFCASSQKASGANVLTFGAGSRLTVL.

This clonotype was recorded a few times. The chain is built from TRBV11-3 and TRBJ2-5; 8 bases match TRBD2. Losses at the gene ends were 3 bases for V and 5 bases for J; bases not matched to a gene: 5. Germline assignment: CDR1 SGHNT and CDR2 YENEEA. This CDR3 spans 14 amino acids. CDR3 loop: CASSLNSGAETQYF. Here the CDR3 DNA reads TGTGCCAGCAGCTTGAATAGCGGGGCGGAGACCCAGTACTTC.

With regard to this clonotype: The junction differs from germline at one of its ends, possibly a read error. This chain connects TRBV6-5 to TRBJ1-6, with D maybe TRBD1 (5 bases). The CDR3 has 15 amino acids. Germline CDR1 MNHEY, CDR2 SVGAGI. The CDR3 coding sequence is TGTGCCAGCAGTTCCACGACAGCTGGTAATTCACCCCCCCACTTT. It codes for CASSSTTAGNSPPHF.

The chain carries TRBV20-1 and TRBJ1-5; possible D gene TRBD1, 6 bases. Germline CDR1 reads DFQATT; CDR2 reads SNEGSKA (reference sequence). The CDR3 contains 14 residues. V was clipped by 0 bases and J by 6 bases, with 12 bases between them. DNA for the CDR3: TGCAGTGCTAGAGATGCAGGGGACCGTCAGCCCCAGCATTTT. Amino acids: CSARDAGDRQPQHF.